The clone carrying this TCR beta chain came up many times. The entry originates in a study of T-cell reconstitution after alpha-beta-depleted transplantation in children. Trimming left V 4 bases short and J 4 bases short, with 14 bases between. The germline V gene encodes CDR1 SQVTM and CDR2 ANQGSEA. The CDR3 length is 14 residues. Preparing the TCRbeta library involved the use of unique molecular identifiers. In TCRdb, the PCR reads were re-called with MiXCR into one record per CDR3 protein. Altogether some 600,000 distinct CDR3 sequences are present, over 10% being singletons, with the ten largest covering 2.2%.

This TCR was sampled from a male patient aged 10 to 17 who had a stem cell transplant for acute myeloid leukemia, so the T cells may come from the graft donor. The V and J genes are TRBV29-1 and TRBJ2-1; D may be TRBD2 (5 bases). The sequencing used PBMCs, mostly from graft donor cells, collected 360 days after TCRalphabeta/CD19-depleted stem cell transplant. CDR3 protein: CSVAKGVTYNEQFF. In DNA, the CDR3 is TGCAGCGTTGCTAAGGGAGTAACTTACAATGAGCAGTTCTTC.